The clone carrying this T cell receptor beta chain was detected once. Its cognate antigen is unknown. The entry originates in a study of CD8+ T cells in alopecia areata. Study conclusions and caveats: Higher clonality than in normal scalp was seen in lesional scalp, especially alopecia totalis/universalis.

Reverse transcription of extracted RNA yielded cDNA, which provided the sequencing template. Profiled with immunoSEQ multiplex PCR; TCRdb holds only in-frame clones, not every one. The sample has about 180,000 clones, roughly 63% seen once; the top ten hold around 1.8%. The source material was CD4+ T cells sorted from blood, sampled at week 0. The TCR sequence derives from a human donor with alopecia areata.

CDR3 amino acids: CASSLGVDSSYEQYF. CDR3 bases: TGTGCCAGCAGCTTAGGGGTAGACAGCTCCTACGAGCAGTACTTC. The J gene is TRBJ2-7, the V gene TRBV7-2; TRBD1 might be the D (5 bases). The CDR3 consists of 15 residues. Germline V gene sequence: CDR1 SGHTA, CDR2 FQGNSA. V was cut by 1 base and J by 0 bases, with 10 bases left in between.